This T cell receptor (beta chain) was captured by sequencing in a study of T-cell reconstitution after alpha-beta-depleted transplantation in children. Preparing the TCRbeta library involved the use of unique molecular identifiers. TCRdb re-derived calls from the PCR reads in MiXCR, one entry per CDR3 protein. This sample has some 280,000 distinct CDR3 sequences; approximately 9.8% occur once, and the top ten carry 10%. Germline CDR1 reads DFQATT; CDR2 reads SNEGSKA (reference sequence). The CDR3 is 13 residues long. Germline trimming cut 6 bases from V and 3 bases from J; bases unmatched to any gene: 5.

Sequenced here: PBMCs from the stem cell graft donor, sampled from the stem cell graft. The rearrangement joins TRBV20-1 to TRBJ2-4; 7 nucleotides line up with TRBD2. The receptor was isolated from a human donor who donated a stem cell graft to a child with SCID. The CDR3: CSAPRGIKNIQYF. As DNA, the CDR3 is TGCAGTGCCCCGCGGGGGATCAAAAACATTCAGTACTTC.